Listed here are 7 T cell receptor beta chains from one sample, sequenced in a study of T cell repertoires in cytomegalovirus infection. TCRdb analysed the reads with MiXCR anew, one entry per CDR3 protein. Here the sample spans 700,000 to 950,000 distinct CDR3 sequences, approximately 32% being singletons. Their antigens remain unidentified. The sequencing here drew on cultured CD8+ T cells from PBMCs, taken from culture after CMV antigen stimulation. These receptors all come from a human donor in good health (CMV status not recorded). Some clones in this sample may be carry-over from other donors' samples.

V usage is TRBV29-1 and J usage is TRBJ1-3; 11 nucleotides line up with TRBD1. CDR3 size: 19 residues. Germline-derived CDR1 and CDR2 are SQVTM and ANQGSEA. The junction had 15 bases not matched to a gene; V was cut back by 2 bases and J by 3 bases. The CDR3 sequence is CSVEPPPWTGGRFGNTIYF. CDR3 sequence (DNA): TGCAGCGTTGAACCCCCGCCCTGGACAGGGGGCCGCTTTGGAAACACCATATATTTT.

This clonotype showed up just a few times. This chain links TRBV4-1 with TRBJ2-2; the match to TRBD1 covers 10 bases. The CDR3 extends over 17 amino acids. V was clipped by 0 bases and J by 6 bases; unmatched bases: 7. Germline CDR1 reads MGHRA; CDR2 reads YSYEKL. CDR3 residues: CASSQDSRQGAAGELFF. CDR3 in DNA: TGCGCCAGCAGCCAAGATTCTAGACAGGGGGCGGCCGGGGAGCTGTTTTTT.

V is TRBV6-2 or TRBV6-3 and J is TRBJ2-1; 8 nucleotides match TRBD2. Germline V gene data show CDR1 as MNHEY and CDR2 as SVGEGT. This CDR3 is 16 amino acids long. V shed 5 bases, J shed 4 bases, and the junction held 10 bases outside the gene matches. The CDR3 sequence: CASSTPGGFFYNEQFF. The CDR3 DNA is TGTGCCAGCAGTACCCCGGGGGGGTTCTTTTACAATGAGCAGTTCTTC.

The chain recombines TRBV7-9 with TRBJ1-5; D is possibly TRBD1 (5 bases). The CDR3 is 15 amino acids. Germline values: CDR1 SEHNR, CDR2 FQNEAQ (reference sequence). Deletions cut 1 base from V and 7 bases from J, with 14 bases between. The CDR3 reads CASSLVGAGGQPQHF. The CDR3 DNA is TGTGCCAGCAGCTTAGTTGGGGCGGGAGGGCAGCCCCAGCATTTT.

There are a few counts of this clonotype. This chain uses TRBV4-1 with TRBJ1-2, with D uncertain. V was shortened by 3 bases and J by 0 bases, with 17 bases between the two germline ends. This CDR3 contains 17 residues. In germline, CDR1 is MGHRA, CDR2 YSYEKL. CDR3 nucleotides: TGCGCCAGCAGCCACGGCCTTGGGAGGTCTACTAACTATGGCTACACCTTC. It translates to CASSHGLGRSTNYGYTF.

This rearrangement joins TRBV19 to TRBJ1-6; TRBD1 matches 9 bases. The CDR3 has 20 residues. The germline V gene has CDR1 LNHDA and CDR2 SQIVND (reference sequence). J was trimmed by 8 bases and V by 3 bases; bases with no gene match: 20. This CDR3 reads CASSIGVPGQGRLSDSPLHF. The CDR3, as DNA: TGTGCCAGTAGTATTGGAGTGCCGGGACAGGGAAGATTGTCGGATTCACCCCTCCACTTT.

This rearrangement joins TRBV9 to TRBJ1-1; D unclear. The V gene lost 4 bases and the J gene lost 8 bases, with 9 bases spanning the gap. This CDR3 contains 11 residues. The germline gives CDR1 SGDLS, CDR2 YYNGEE. The CDR3 reads CASSPMREAFF. The CDR3 DNA sequence: TGTGCCAGCAGCCCCATGAGGGAAGCTTTCTTT.